This entry features one T cell receptor beta chain sequence. Sequenced by immunoSEQ multiplex PCR; TCRdb stores in-frame clones only, minus some. The sample lists tens of thousands of clones; 79% were seen once. The source of the sample is a study of control samples from healthy donors and cancer patients. The ends were cut back, 5 bases at V and 5 bases at J, with 18 bases in the middle. CDR1 KGHSH and CDR2 LQKENI come from the germline V gene. There are 15 residues in the CDR3. This receptor was taken from a man aged 55 to 70 with head and neck cancer. The source material was PBMCs. This sequence joins TRBV18 and TRBJ2-5, with unresolved D. In nucleotides, the CDR3 is TGTGCCAGCTCATCGAAAACCGGGCGCATGGAGACCCAGTACTTC. As protein: CASSSKTGRMETQYF.